This T cell receptor (beta chain) was profiled in a study of identical twins. The study's findings and limits: A lower insertion count was a feature of abundant cord blood beta clonotypes, with no such feature in memory repertoires.

Regarding this clonotype: Its antigen is not known.

After removal of 5 bases from V and 5 bases from J, the junction contained 8 bases not matched to a gene. Germline CDR1 reads SGHTA; CDR2 reads FQGNSA. The CDR3 is 16 residues long. In TCRdb, the 5' RACE reads were re-called with MiXCR into one record per CDR3 protein. Among 450,000 or so distinct CDR3 sequences listed, approximately 15% were seen once. This same sample was also taken into another study, of yellow fever vaccine responses in identical twins.

The sample was CD4+ T cells sorted from blood. The receptor's source is a woman aged 18-30 years in good health. V is TRBV7-2 and J is TRBJ2-1, with 11 positions matching TRBD2. Here the CDR3 reads CASSRVGTSGNNEQFF. In nucleotides, the CDR3 is TGTGCCAGCAGCAGGGTCGGGACTAGCGGAAACAATGAGCAGTTCTTC.